What follows are 21 T cell receptor beta chains derived from one specimen sequenced in a study of T cells in localized non-small cell lung cancer. Sequencing was performed with immunoSEQ multiplex PCR; in TCRdb, only in-frame clones are kept and a portion is missing. Counted here are about 24,000 clones, around 90% occurring once; the ten biggest clones make up about a fifth. The source material was peripheral blood, sampled before any cancer treatment. These receptors all stem from a man aged 40-75 years with stage I squamous cell lung carcinoma.

About this clone: One end of the junction varies from germline; a read error may be responsible. This specimen includes other DNA sequences encoding the same CDR3. This chain joins TRBV19 and TRBJ1-6; the D gene is possibly TRBD1 (6 bases). Per germline, CDR1 LNHDA and CDR2 SQIVND (reference sequence). The CDR3 covers 14 residues. CDR3 in DNA: TGCGCCAGTAGTTTAGCAGGGGCAGGTTCACCCCTCCACTTT. Amino acid sequence: CASSLAGAGSPLHF.

This clone was picked up a small number of times. This chain uses TRBV13 with TRBJ2-7; D is uncertain. This CDR3 comprises 15 residues. V dropped 3 bases and J dropped 0 bases, with 12 bases sitting between them. Germline CDR1 and CDR2: PRHDT and FYEKMQ (reference sequence). The CDR3 loop is CASSLRTEISYEQYF. In DNA, the CDR3 is TGTGCCAGCAGCTTGAGGACCGAGATCTCCTACGAGCAGTACTTC.

This chain links TRBV4-2 with TRBJ1-1; 7 nucleotides line up with TRBD1. CDR1 is LGHNA, CDR2 YNFKEQ, per germline. The J segment lost 4 bases and the V segment lost 3 bases, leaving 5 bases of the junction unmatched. The CDR3 is 14 residues long. The CDR3 reads CASSQGQLSTEAFF. The CDR3, as DNA: TGTGCCAGCAGCCAGGGACAGCTTTCCACTGAAGCTTTCTTT.

V and J are TRBV4-2 and TRBJ2-3; D gene uncertain. V was shortened by 0 bases and J by 8 bases, with 9 bases between the two germline ends. Germline CDR1 LGHNA, CDR2 YNFKEQ. CDR3 length: 13 residues. The CDR3 reads CASSQDRSTTQYF. The CDR3 nucleotides read TGTGCCAGCAGCCAAGATAGAAGCACTACGCAGTATTTT.

The chain has TRBV29-1 and TRBJ2-7; TRBD1 matches at 11 bases. V was pared by 3 bases and J by 6 bases, with 1 base of the junction left unmatched. The CDR3 is 12 residues long. The V gene's germline CDR1 is SQVTM and CDR2 ANQGSEA. This CDR3 is CSVEDRGLEQYF. DNA for the CDR3: TGCAGCGTTGAGGACAGGGGGCTCGAGCAGTACTTC.

The J gene is TRBJ1-1, the V gene TRBV27; a weak D match, TRBD1 (6 bases). V shed 8 bases and J shed 6 bases, with 19 bases lying between them. The CDR3 totals 14 residues. Germline V gene lookup returns CDR1 MNHEY and CDR2 SMNVEV (reference sequence). CDR3 sequence: CASSDPGQGSEAFF. The CDR3 nucleotides are TGTGCCAGCTCTGACCCGGGCCAGGGGTCTGAAGCTTTCTTT.

The chain is built from TRBV10-3 and TRBJ2-1; D may be TRBD2 (6 bases). The V and J ends lost 3 bases and 12 bases respectively, with 12 bases between them. The CDR3 covers 12 residues. Per the germline V gene, CDR1 is ENHRY and CDR2 is SYGVKD. The CDR3 here is CAISEQEGGQFF. The DNA for the CDR3 is TGTGCCATCAGTGAACAGGAGGGTGGGCAGTTCTTC.

This chain connects TRBV11-2 to TRBJ2-1; 7 nucleotides line up with TRBD1. The V gene end was trimmed by 6 bases and the J gene end by 2 bases; junction bases not matched to a gene: 7. Germline CDR1 is SGHAT and CDR2 is FQNNGV. The CDR3 length is 15 residues. The CDR3 DNA follows: TGTGCCAGCAGACCGCAGGGGGTCCCCTACAATGAGCAGTTCTTC. This encodes CASRPQGVPYNEQFF.

CDR3 coding DNA: TGTGCCAGCAGCCCAAGGCGGCAAGAGGTGACCCAGTACTTC. Protein sequence: CASSPRRQEVTQYF. V gene TRBV7-8 combines with J gene TRBJ2-5; the D is unclear. From germline, CDR1 is SGHVS and CDR2 FQNEAQ. V dropped 5 bases and J dropped 7 bases, with 17 bases sitting between them. This CDR3 has 14 amino acids.

This clone was found once. V is TRBV19 and J is TRBJ1-1; D is perhaps TRBD1 (6 bases). The length of the CDR3 is 14 residues. Trimming stripped 1 base from V and 1 base from J, with 7 bases between. From germline, CDR1 is LNHDA and CDR2 SQIVND (reference sequence). The CDR3 sequence: CASSIGGQNTEAFF. The CDR3 DNA reads TGTGCCAGTAGTATAGGGGGACAGAACACTGAAGCTTTCTTT.

This CDR3 is CASSSSRTYGYTF. CDR3 coding DNA: TGTGCCAGCAGCTCCAGCAGAACCTATGGCTACACCTTC. V gene TRBV5-4 combines with J gene TRBJ1-2; D is ambiguous. The CDR3 sequence is 13 residues long. Per the germline V gene, CDR1 is SGHNT and CDR2 is YYREEE (reference sequence). V lost 3 bases and J 4 bases, leaving 10 bases between the germline ends.

V and J are TRBV19 and TRBJ2-5, with D possibly TRBD1 on 6 matching bases. V shed 4 bases and J shed 1 base, with 7 bases lying between them. Germline V gene sequence: CDR1 LNHDA, CDR2 SQIVND (reference sequence). CDR3 length: 13 residues. CDR3 sequence reads: CASSRQAQETQYF. CDR3 DNA: TGTGCCAGTAGTAGACAGGCCCAAGAGACCCAGTACTTC.

The table lists this clone with a few counts. The chain employs TRBV6-5 and TRBJ1-2; D is possibly TRBD1 (6 bases). Trimming pared 2 bases from V and 2 bases from J, leaving 9 bases between. The CDR3 extends over 14 amino acids. CDR1 is MNHEY, CDR2 SVGAGI, per germline. DNA of the CDR3: TGTGCCAGCAGTTACCGCAGGGGCAACTATGGCTACACCTTC. This encodes CASSYRRGNYGYTF.

The chain combines TRBV4-3 with TRBJ1-6; D possibly corresponds to TRBD1 (5 bases). Trimming shortened V by 4 bases and J by 9 bases, and 10 bases separated the two germline ends. Germline assignment: CDR1 LGHNA and CDR2 YSLEER. The CDR3 sequence is 13 residues long. The CDR3 loop is CASSLGALSPLHF. The CDR3 bases are TGCGCCAGCAGCCTAGGGGCCCTTTCACCCCTCCACTTT.

This sequence joins TRBV5-4 and TRBJ1-2; D not certain. The ends were cut back, 1 base at V and 5 bases at J, with 9 bases in the middle. CDR1 and CDR2 from the germline V gene are SGHNT and YYREEE (reference sequence). The CDR3 is 13 residues long. In nucleotides, the CDR3 is TGTGCCAGCAGCTTGCCGGCCATTTATGGCTACACCTTC. It encodes CASSLPAIYGYTF.

This clone was seen a single time. The chain links TRBV6-1 to TRBJ1-3; tentatively, D is TRBD1 (5 bases). The germline V gene has CDR1 MNHNS and CDR2 SASEGT. Trimming shortened V by 2 bases and J by 0 bases, and 8 bases separated the two germline ends. This CDR3 comprises 15 residues. Written as DNA, the CDR3 is TGTGCCAGCAGTGAATTGGGGGTCTCTGGAAACACCATATATTTT. This gives the protein CASSELGVSGNTIYF.

The chain employs TRBV7-2 and TRBJ1-2, with D possibly being TRBD1 (5 bases). Between the trimmed V and J ends, which lost 1 base and 5 bases, there was a span of 20 bases. Germline values: CDR1 SGHTA, CDR2 FQGNSA. The CDR3 consists of 17 residues. In DNA form, the CDR3 reads TGTGCCAGCAGCTTAGGATTGGGAGAAGGGGTTAAATATGGCTACACCTTC. Protein product: CASSLGLGEGVKYGYTF. Full variable domain (rest looked up from reference TRBV7-2 and TRBJ1-2): GAGVSQSPSNKVTEKGKDVELRCDPISGHTALYWYRQSLGQGLEFLIYFQGNSAPDKSGLPSDRFSAERTGGSVSTLTIQRTQQEDSAVYLCASSLGLGEGVKYGYTFGSGTRLTVV.

This clone appeared once. The V call is TRBV6-1, the J call TRBJ2-1; 7 bases fit TRBD2. The CDR3 has 15 amino acids. Germline trimming cut 1 base from V and 10 bases from J; bases unmatched to any gene: 10. CDR1 and CDR2 (germline): MNHNS, SASEGT. DNA for the CDR3: TGTGCCAGCAGTGAAGGAGGTTCTGGCGGGGGAGAGCAGTTCTTC. It is translated as CASSEGGSGGGEQFF.

This clone was observed once. This rearrangement joins TRBV7-2 to TRBJ1-4; D uncertain. Trimming cost V 5 bases and J 0 bases, with 7 bases left between them. CDR1 and CDR2 (germline): SGHTA, FQGNSA. The CDR3 covers 14 residues. The CDR3 protein is CASSRDSTNEKLFF. The CDR3 DNA sequence: TGTGCCAGCAGCCGCGATTCAACTAATGAAAAACTGTTTTTT.

The V call is TRBV6-6, the J call TRBJ1-1, with no clear D. Looked up from germline, CDR1 is MNHNY and CDR2 is SVGAGI (reference sequence). V was trimmed by 6 bases and J by 1 base, leaving 9 bases between them. This CDR3 spans 13 amino acids. DNA of the CDR3: TGTGCCAGCAGCACCAACAGGAACACTGAAGCTTTCTTT. Protein product: CASSTNRNTEAFF.

In regard to this clone: At one end the junction does not follow the germline gene, possibly because of a read error. The rearrangement uses TRBV9 and TRBJ2-2; 12 positions match TRBD2. Germline CDR1 SGDLS, CDR2 YYNGEE. CDR3 size: 17 residues. CDR3 nucleotides: TGTGCCAGCAGCGGGACTAGCGGGGAGCAGGGCACCAGGGAGCTGTTTTTT. Its translation is CASSGTSGEQGTRELFF.